Below, 12 T cell receptor beta chains from the same sample are listed, as sequenced in a study of blood T cell repertoires in COVID-19. The data were produced by immunoSEQ multiplex PCR, yet TCRdb's version contains in-frame clones alone and is incomplete. The table records 65,000 to 75,000 clones, approximately 92% of them present only once. Sequencing was performed on peripheral blood. The receptors derive from a woman aged 50 to 60 with active COVID-19.

This clone has more than one count but fewer than ten. CDR3 region: CASSAGTVNSPLHF. The CDR3 region has the DNA TGTGCCAGCAGCGCCGGGACAGTTAATTCACCCCTCCACTTT. The chain employs TRBV9 and TRBJ1-6; 7 positions match TRBD1. The CDR3 is made up of 14 amino acids. The V segment lost 3 bases and the J segment 6 bases; nucleotides outside the gene matches: 3. Per the germline V gene, CDR1 is SGDLS and CDR2 is YYNGEE.

V gene TRBV19 combines with J gene TRBJ2-3; maybe TRBD2 (6 bases). V lost 4 bases to trimming and J lost 4 bases, with 18 bases between them. CDR1 LNHDA and CDR2 SQIVND come from the germline V gene (reference sequence). CDR3 size: 16 residues. CDR3 nucleotides: TGTGCCAGTAGTACACGGGGGAGCGGGCGCCCAGATACGCAGTATTTT. Translation: CASSTRGSGRPDTQYF.

This sequence joins TRBV18 and TRBJ1-1, with D perhaps TRBD1 (6 bases). Trimming removed 5 bases at V and 4 bases at J, with 17 bases between. The CDR3 is 15 residues long. The germline V gene has CDR1 KGHSH and CDR2 LQKENI. The DNA of the CDR3 is TGTGCCAGCTCATCTCAGGACAGCTCTTCCACTGAAGCTTTCTTT. It specifies CASSSQDSSSTEAFF.

This chain links TRBV23-1 with TRBJ2-3, with 7 positions matching TRBD1. TRBV23-1 counts as an open reading frame of uncertain function. The CDR3 is made up of 14 amino acids. The V and J ends lost 3 bases and 6 bases, in that order; junction bases with no gene match: 6. CDR3 nucleotides: TGCGCCAGCAGTCACTGGACAGGTTTGGATACGCAGTATTTT. Translated: CASSHWTGLDTQYF.

V is TRBV2 and J is TRBJ1-2; possible D gene TRBD1, 6 bases. CDR1 and CDR2 (germline): SNHLY, FYNNEI. V gave up 2 bases and J gave up 4 bases, with 17 bases separating them. This CDR3 spans 16 amino acids. CDR3 loop: CASSEYSTGQGYGYTF. The CDR3, as DNA: TGTGCCAGCAGTGAATATTCAACAGGGCAGGGCTATGGCTACACCTTC.

DNA of the CDR3: TGTGCCTGGGGACAGGGGAATCAGCCCCAGCATTTT. Protein product: CAWGQGNQPQHF. The chain couples TRBV30 to TRBJ1-5; 9 positions match TRBD1. CDR3 length: 12 residues. J gave up 4 bases and V 5 bases, and 0 bases lay outside the gene matches. Germline V gives CDR1 GTSNPN, CDR2 SVGIG (reference sequence).

The count of this clone is one. The chain couples TRBV19 to TRBJ2-1; TRBD2 matches 9 bases. Unmatched junction bases numbered 6, after V lost 1 base and J lost 8 bases. This CDR3 region has 15 residues. Per germline, CDR1 LNHDA and CDR2 SQIVND (reference sequence). The CDR3 DNA is TGTGCCAGTAGTATAGTAGCGGGAGCGGGTCATGAGCAGTTCTTC. It encodes CASSIVAGAGHEQFF. Together with reference TRBV19 and TRBJ2-1, the CDR3 gives the full variable domain: DGGITQSPKYLFRKEGQNVTLSCEQNLNHDAMYWYRQDPGQGLRLIYYSQIVNDFQKGDIAEGYSVSREKKESFPLTVTSAQKNPTAFYLCASSIVAGAGHEQFFGPGTRLTVL.

This clone has only one observation. V and J are TRBV11-3 and TRBJ1-1, with TRBD1 as a possible D gene (5 bases). Trimming removed 4 bases from V and 0 bases from J, with 12 bases in between. CDR3 size: 15 residues. Germline V gene lookup returns CDR1 SGHNT and CDR2 YENEEA. CDR3 sequence reads: CASSCPTVLNTEAFF. CDR3 sequence (DNA): TGTGCCAGCAGCTGCCCGACAGTTTTGAACACTGAAGCTTTCTTT.

The rearrangement links TRBV6-1 to TRBJ1-5; the D is unclear. The CDR3 consists of 16 residues. CDR1 and CDR2 (germline): MNHNS, SASEGT. The V end was cut by 2 bases, the J end by 4 bases, with 15 bases between. This CDR3 is CASSELGHSQNQPQHF. The CDR3, as DNA: TGTGCCAGCAGTGAACTTGGGCACAGCCAAAATCAGCCCCAGCATTTT.

The chain is built from TRBV5-4 and TRBJ2-3; D may be TRBD2 (7 bases). Trimming took off 4 bases at V and 6 bases at J, with 18 bases between the two ends. Germline CDR1 is SGHNT and CDR2 is YYREEE (reference sequence). CDR3 size: 15 residues. CDR3: CASSVGPRGGDTQYF. DNA for the CDR3: TGTGCCAGCAGCGTCGGACCGAGGGGGGGGGATACGCAGTATTTT.

This rearrangement joins TRBV19 to TRBJ1-5; 7 nucleotides align to TRBD1. The CDR3 contains 16 residues. V was clipped by 6 bases and J by 1 base; unmatched bases: 9. Germline lookup yields CDR1 LNHDA and CDR2 SQIVND (reference sequence). The CDR3 DNA reads as TGTGCCAGTAGCATGCGGACAGGCCTCAGCAATCAGCCCCAGCATTTT. Protein sequence: CASSMRTGLSNQPQHF.

This chain joins TRBV5-1 and TRBJ2-1; 10 bases are shared with TRBD2. This CDR3 is 17 amino acids long. V was clipped by 5 bases and J by 9 bases; unmatched bases: 17. CDR1 SGHRS and CDR2 YFSETQ come from the germline V gene. The DNA of the CDR3 is TGCGCCAGCAGTACCGAACCGGCTAGCGGGAGTTCCGGTGAGCAGTTCTTC. The encoded protein is CASSTEPASGSSGEQFF.